These 32 T cell receptor beta chains were sequenced from one sample in a study of CD8 T cells in Susac syndrome. A quantity of about 0.5 to 1 ug RNA underwent reverse transcription using random hexamers. TCRdb itself ran the immunoSEQ multiplex PCR reads through MiXCR, one entry per CDR3 protein. Here the sample spans about 100,000 distinct CDR3 sequences, around 95% being singletons. Sequencing input: CD8+ T cells from PBMCs. The receptors were gathered from a human donor with Susac syndrome.

This chain connects TRBV2 to TRBJ2-5; weak D call: TRBD1 (5 bases). This CDR3 is 12 amino acids long. Deletions cut 10 bases from V and 1 base from J, with 10 bases between. Germline assignment: CDR1 SNHLY and CDR2 FYNNEI. CDR3 sequence (DNA): TGTGCCACCCTGGACACCCAAGAGACCCAGTACTTC. It encodes CATLDTQETQYF.

V gene TRBV7-3 combines with J gene TRBJ2-1; no reliable D call. Germline CDR1 and CDR2: SGHTA and FQGTGA. The CDR3 runs 13 residues. Between the trimmed V and J ends, which lost 1 base and 9 bases, there was a span of 10 bases. Here the CDR3 DNA reads TGTGCCAGCAGCTTAAGGGCTGGGCGTGAGCAGTTCTTC. This gives the protein CASSLRAGREQFF.

The chain has TRBV11-2 and TRBJ2-7; no clear D gene. The CDR3 consists of 12 residues. Germline V lookup: CDR1 SGHAT, CDR2 FQNNGV. Trimming removed 4 bases from V and 3 bases from J, with 7 bases in between. The CDR3 loop is CASSSRGYEQYF. The DNA for the CDR3 is TGTGCCAGCAGCTCGAGAGGCTACGAGCAGTACTTC.

The rearrangement joins TRBV15 to TRBJ2-7; TRBD2 might be the D (6 bases). Germline V gives CDR1 LNHNV, CDR2 YYDKDF (reference sequence). V lost 6 bases to trimming and J lost 4 bases, with 19 bases between them. The CDR3 is 15 amino acids. The CDR3 DNA sequence: TGTGCCACCAGTGAAGGGACTTCAAGATCTTACGAGCAGTACTTC. Its translation: CATSEGTSRSYEQYF.

V gene TRBV20-1 combines with J gene TRBJ1-2; D is unresolved. Germline-derived CDR1 and CDR2 are DFQATT and SNEGSKA (reference sequence). The CDR3 is made up of 12 amino acids. CDR3 sequence (DNA): TGCGCAGTGCGGAAGATTAACTATGGCTACACCTTC. It is translated as CAVRKINYGYTF.

The CDR3 region has the DNA TGTGCCAGCAGTATCGACAGGGACTCCTACAATGAGCAGTTCTTC. This encodes CASSIDRDSYNEQFF. The chain uses TRBV27 and TRBJ2-1; 7 bases are shared with TRBD1. From germline, CDR1 is MNHEY and CDR2 SMNVEV (reference sequence). The ends lost 5 bases at V and 0 bases at J; junction bases unmatched: 4. The CDR3 consists of 15 residues.

The chain links TRBV6-1 to TRBJ2-1; D possibly corresponds to TRBD2 (6 bases). The CDR3 sequence is 13 residues long. Germline assignment: CDR1 MNHNS and CDR2 SASEGT. The V end was cut by 4 bases, the J end by 2 bases, with 6 bases between. Here the CDR3 reads CASSGEAYNEQFF. CDR3 sequence (DNA): TGTGCCAGCAGTGGGGAGGCCTACAATGAGCAGTTCTTC.

This clonotype occurred a few times. The J gene is TRBJ2-7, the V gene TRBV12-5; D gene unclear. Trimming took 2 bases from V and 5 from J, leaving 7 bases between them. Germline V gene lookup returns CDR1 LGHNT and CDR2 FRNRAP. The CDR3 spans 12 residues. The CDR3 DNA reads TGTGCTAGTGGTTTGCGAGAGAACGAGCAGTACTTC. Encoded protein: CASGLRENEQYF.

The rearrangement links TRBV24-1 to TRBJ2-2; the D gene is possibly TRBD2 (5 bases). Trimming shortened V by 2 bases and J by 7 bases, and 10 bases separated the two germline ends. Germline assignment: CDR1 KGHDR and CDR2 SFDVKD. The CDR3 runs to 14 residues. Here the CDR3 reads CATSDSGRDGELFF. CDR3 DNA: TGTGCCACCAGTGATTCCGGACGGGACGGGGAGCTGTTTTTT.

The chain recombines TRBV9 with TRBJ1-1, with D uncertain. Germline V gene lookup returns CDR1 SGDLS and CDR2 YYNGEE. Between the trimmed V and J ends, which lost 0 bases and 4 bases, there was a span of 10 bases. The CDR3 runs 14 residues. CDR3 sequence (DNA): TGTGCCAGCAGCGTAGATGGGTACGGCACTGAAGCTTTCTTT. Translated, it gives CASSVDGYGTEAFF.

The rearrangement links TRBV4-1 to TRBJ2-1; D is unclear. The CDR3 is 13 amino acids. CDR1 is MGHRA and CDR2 is YSYEKL in the germline V gene. With 1 base removed from V and 8 bases from J, the gap between germline ends came to 9 bases. CDR3 region: CASSQATVYEQFF. CDR3 bases: TGCGCCAGCAGCCAAGCAACAGTCTATGAGCAGTTCTTC.

The V gene is TRBV13, the J gene TRBJ2-5; tentatively, D is TRBD2 (6 bases). The germline V and J ends were trimmed by 5 bases and 5 bases, with 18 bases remaining between them. Looked up from germline, CDR1 is PRHDT and CDR2 is FYEKMQ (reference sequence). The CDR3 is made up of 15 amino acids. CDR3 nucleotide sequence: TGTGCCAGCAGCCCGGCCCCGACTAGTTTGGAGACCCAGTACTTC. It codes for CASSPAPTSLETQYF.

This chain joins TRBV6-5 and TRBJ2-1; D gene unclear. Germline assignment: CDR1 MNHEY and CDR2 SVGAGI. The CDR3 has 14 residues. Deletions cut 6 bases from V and 2 bases from J, with 11 bases between. CDR3 residues: CASRYTTTYNEQFF. The DNA for the CDR3 is TGTGCCAGCAGGTATACCACCACCTACAATGAGCAGTTCTTC.

The chain recombines TRBV7-2 with TRBJ1-5; TRBD1 might be the D (6 bases). This CDR3 comprises 13 residues. Germline CDR1 and CDR2: SGHTA and FQGNSA. V lost 7 bases and J lost 5, with 12 bases in between. CDR3 residues: CASTGGSDQPQHF. CDR3 in DNA: TGTGCCAGCACTGGGGGCTCGGATCAGCCCCAGCATTTT.

V and J are TRBV28 and TRBJ2-7; D unclear. V was shortened by 2 bases and J by 6 bases, with 5 bases between the two germline ends. The CDR3 is 11 residues long. CDR1 MDHEN and CDR2 SYDVKM come from the germline V gene. For the CDR3, the DNA is TGTGCCAGCAGTTTACACTTCGAGCAGTACTTC. Protein: CASSLHFEQYF.

CDR3 nucleotides: TGCAGCGTTGAAGCTGTAGACTCCTACGAGCAGTACTTC. Its translation is CSVEAVDSYEQYF. The J gene is TRBJ2-7, the V gene TRBV29-1; D gene unclear. The CDR3 length is 13 residues. Germline V gene sequence: CDR1 SQVTM, CDR2 ANQGSEA. The ends were cut back, 1 base at V and 0 bases at J, with 7 bases in the middle.

As for this clonotype: A read error may produce the germline difference seen at one junction end. In DNA, the CDR3 is TGTGCCACCAGCTCCGTTCAAGGGACCCAGTACTTC. It is translated as CATSSVQGTQYF. The rearrangement joins TRBV15 to TRBJ2-5, with D uncertain. The CDR3 covers 12 residues. Per the germline V gene, CDR1 is LNHNV and CDR2 is YYDKDF (reference sequence).

In DNA form, the CDR3 reads TGTGCCAGCAGCAAGAATGAGGGAACATCCACAGATACGCAGTATTTT. Its protein product is CASSKNEGTSTDTQYF. The genes are TRBV21-1 and TRBJ2-3; the table assigns TRBD2, which was not confirmed against the DNA. TRBV21-1 is given as a pseudogene. The CDR3 contains 16 residues.

This rearrangement joins TRBV4-1 to TRBJ1-1; weak D call: TRBD1 (6 bases). Trimming removed 1 base from V and 6 bases from J, with 12 bases in between. In germline, CDR1 is MGHRA, CDR2 YSYEKL. The CDR3 has 14 amino acids. The chain's CDR3 is CASSQAVQGPEAFF. The CDR3 DNA sequence: TGCGCCAGCAGCCAAGCTGTGCAGGGGCCTGAAGCTTTCTTT.

The chain has TRBV3-1 and TRBJ2-3; tentatively, D is TRBD2 (5 bases). CDR1 and CDR2 (germline): LGHDT, YNNKEL (reference sequence). This CDR3 has 13 residues. With 8 bases removed from V and 0 bases from J, the gap between germline ends came to 9 bases. The CDR3 coding sequence is TGTGCCAGCCGGGAAACTAGCACAGATACGCAGTATTTT. Protein product: CASRETSTDTQYF.

Of note for this clonotype: An end of the junction does not agree with germline; a read error may underlie this. The chain recombines TRBV7-9 with TRBJ2-1, with D perhaps TRBD1 or TRBD2 (5 bases each). The CDR3 covers 11 residues. Germline V gene data show CDR1 as SEHNR and CDR2 as FQNEAQ (reference sequence). CDR3 sequence reads: CASSPGTILVF. The CDR3, as DNA: TGTGCCAGCAGCCCCGGGACCATTTTGGTCTTC.

The chain uses TRBV4-2 and TRBJ2-1; D is uncertain. Per the germline V gene, CDR1 is LGHNA and CDR2 is YNFKEQ. V was trimmed by 5 bases and J by 0 bases, leaving 14 bases between them. The CDR3 consists of 16 residues. CDR3 loop: CASSSHTQSSYNEQFF. The CDR3 DNA is TGTGCCAGCAGCTCCCACACCCAGAGCTCCTACAATGAGCAGTTCTTC.

This sequence joins TRBV10-2 and TRBJ2-3, with a possible D match to TRBD2 (5 bases). The CDR3 extends over 15 amino acids. The V and J ends lost 3 bases and 0 bases respectively, with 10 bases between them. The V gene's germline CDR1 is WSHSY and CDR2 SAAADI. The CDR3 is CASSDPRTSTDTQYF. In nucleotides, the CDR3 is TGCGCCAGCAGTGATCCGCGGACTAGCACAGATACGCAGTATTTT.

The V and J genes are TRBV15 and TRBJ2-7, with 9 bases that match TRBD1. The germline V gene encodes CDR1 LNHNV and CDR2 YYDKDF (reference sequence). The CDR3 extends over 15 amino acids. Unmatched junction bases numbered 8, after V lost 4 bases and J lost 4 bases. The CDR3 reads CATSKDRGVGYEQYF. The CDR3 region has the DNA TGTGCCACCAGCAAGGACAGGGGTGTTGGTTACGAGCAGTACTTC.

This clonotype appeared once. The chain recombines TRBV24-1 with TRBJ2-2, with D possibly matching TRBD2 (5 bases). The germline V gene has CDR1 KGHDR and CDR2 SFDVKD. The CDR3 sequence is 14 residues long. Trimming cost V 3 bases and J 3 bases, with 7 bases left between them. The CDR3 is CATSDLGDTGELFF. Here the CDR3 DNA reads TGTGCCACCAGTGATCTCGGGGACACCGGGGAGCTGTTTTTT.

The chain is built from TRBV4-1 and TRBJ2-2, with D tentatively TRBD2 (7 bases). V shed 3 bases and J shed 4 bases, with 15 bases lying between them. Germline assignment: CDR1 MGHRA and CDR2 YSYEKL. The CDR3 is made up of 16 amino acids. CDR3 residues: CASSQTLGGGTGELFF. The DNA of the CDR3 is TGCGCCAGCAGCCAGACGCTGGGAGGGGGCACCGGGGAGCTGTTTTTT.

The rearrangement links TRBV12-5 to TRBJ1-4; D not resolved. Germline lookup yields CDR1 LGHNT and CDR2 FRNRAP. The CDR3 has 16 amino acids. Trimming shortened V by 2 bases and J by 8 bases, and 18 bases separated the two germline ends. CDR3 coding DNA: TGTGCTAGTGGTTTGTCACGAATCCCTTCCAGGGAAAAACTGTTTTTT. This sequence encodes CASGLSRIPSREKLFF.

The genes are TRBV15 and TRBJ1-5; D might be TRBD1 (5 bases). The ends were cut back, 2 bases at V and 5 bases at J, with 16 bases in the middle. In germline, CDR1 is LNHNV, CDR2 YYDKDF (reference sequence). The CDR3 is made up of 16 amino acids. The CDR3 loop is CATSRPRDGLYQPQHF. The CDR3 region has the DNA TGTGCCACCAGCAGACCCCGGGACGGATTATATCAGCCCCAGCATTTT.

J is TRBJ2-5 and V is TRBV10-3, with D unresolved. This CDR3 is 13 amino acids long. V lost 4 bases and J lost 0, with 6 bases in between. The germline gives CDR1 ENHRY, CDR2 SYGVKD. The CDR3 DNA sequence: TGTGCCATCAGTGGGACGGACCAAGAGACCCAGTACTTC. This codes for CAISGTDQETQYF.

The rearrangement uses TRBV20-1 and TRBJ2-5; D not certain. Germline CDR1 and CDR2: DFQATT and SNEGSKA (reference sequence). V shed 6 bases and J shed 5 bases, with 16 bases lying between them. The CDR3 runs 13 residues. The CDR3 nucleotides read TGCAGTGCACAGTGGTCATTCGCGGAGACCCAGTACTTC. Its translation is CSAQWSFAETQYF.

The chain links TRBV20-1 to TRBJ2-3, with D perhaps matching TRBD1 (6 bases). V lost 5 bases and J lost 0, with 12 bases in between. The CDR3 covers 14 residues. The germline V gene encodes CDR1 DFQATT and CDR2 SNEGSKA (reference sequence). CDR3: CSAWHRESTDTQYF. The CDR3 DNA reads TGCAGTGCTTGGCACAGGGAGAGCACAGATACGCAGTATTTT.

V is TRBV18 and J is TRBJ2-1; D call uncertain. CDR1 is KGHSH, CDR2 LQKENI, per germline. Trimming cost V 1 base and J 5 bases, with 9 bases left between them. The CDR3 loop spans 14 amino acids. The CDR3 here is CASSPLTRNNEQFF. For the CDR3, the DNA is TGTGCCAGCTCACCACTTACCAGAAACAATGAGCAGTTCTTC. Filled out from reference TRBV18 and TRBJ2-1, the complete variable domain reads NAGVMQNPRHLVRRRGQEARLRCSPMKGHSHVYWYRQLPEEGLKFMVYLQKENIIDESGMPKERFSAEFPKEGPSILRIQQVVRGDSAAYFCASSPLTRNNEQFFGPGTRLTVL.